This entry lists 5 T cell receptor beta chains sequenced from one sample in a study of Graves' ophthalmopathy and Graves' hyperthyroidism. Investigators amplified TCR beta CDR3 regions from RNA transcripts. The first round was an RT-PCR with HTBI primers, and the second round was a multiplex PCR. TCRdb re-called the multiplex PCR reads with MiXCR, one entry per CDR3 protein. Counted here are around 1,000,000 distinct CDR3 sequences, 36% occurring once; the ten biggest clones make up approximately 10%. Sequencing was performed on peripheral blood or thyroid tissue (not recorded which). The receptors here all came from an adult man with Graves' hyperthyroidism.

This clonotype was seen repeatedly, ten times or more. This chain joins TRBV7-9 and TRBJ1-4; D not certain. V shed 1 base and J shed 7 bases, with 4 bases lying between them. Germline V gene sequence: CDR1 SEHNR, CDR2 FQNEAQ (reference sequence). The CDR3 has 12 amino acids. This chain's CDR3 is CASSLGGEKLFF. In DNA, the CDR3 is TGTGCCAGCAGCTTAGGAGGTGAAAAACTGTTTTTT.

With respect to this clonotype: Possible read error: a much larger clone is one base away. The chain is built from TRBV9 and TRBJ2-7; 7 nucleotides agree with TRBD2. The CDR3 sequence is 15 residues long. V dropped 0 bases and J dropped 4; count of bases not matched to a gene: 7. Germline CDR1 and CDR2: SGDLS and YYNGEE. CDR3 in DNA: TGTGCCAGCAGCGTAGGGGGGGGACCTGAGTACGAGCAGTACTTC. It is translated as CASSVGGGPEYEQYF.

This clonotype has ten or more counts. The rearrangement uses TRBV19 and TRBJ1-5; D not resolved. CDR1 and CDR2 from the germline V gene are LNHDA and SQIVND (reference sequence). Trimming removed 8 bases at V and 0 bases at J, with 8 bases between. This CDR3 contains 13 residues. The CDR3 protein is CASPIYSNQPQHF. CDR3 nucleotide sequence: TGTGCCAGTCCAATATATAGCAATCAGCCCCAGCATTTT.

Remarks on this clonotype: This sequence is one base from a far larger clone and is likely a read error. The rearrangement links TRBV7-2 to TRBJ2-7, with D tentatively TRBD2 (5 bases). Germline V gene data show CDR1 as SGHTA and CDR2 as FQGNSA. This CDR3 is 13 amino acids long. The V end was cut by 1 base, the J end by 8 bases, with 12 bases between. The CDR3 sequence: CASSLVRGSKQYF. For the CDR3, the DNA is TGTGCCAGCAGCTTAGTCCGGGGATCCAAGCAGTACTTC.

The chain combines TRBV20-1 with TRBJ2-7; the match to TRBD1 covers 8 bases. Germline-derived CDR1 and CDR2 are DFQATT and SNEGSKA (reference sequence). The CDR3 is 16 residues long. V lost 3 bases and J lost 2; bases outside the gene matches: 12. The CDR3 here is CSASPTGGTGTYEQYF. The CDR3 coding sequence is TGCAGTGCTAGTCCTACCGGTGGGACAGGCACCTACGAGCAGTACTTC.